The 11 T cell receptor beta chains given below trace back to one sample, sequenced in a study of T cells in Graves' hyperthyroidism and ophthalmopathy. There were TCR beta CDR3 regions amplified from RNA transcripts. When the TCR CDR3 underwent first-round RT-PCR, the HTBI primer set was used. MiXCR, run by TCRdb on the multiplex PCR reads, gives a single entry per CDR3 protein. Seen here are 450,000 to 700,000 distinct CDR3 sequences, around 45% observed once, and the top ten hold roughly 8.2%. The sequenced sample was peripheral blood or thyroid tissue (not recorded which). The source is a woman aged 18-35 years with Graves' hyperthyroidism.

At least ten counts were recorded for this clonotype. This chain uses TRBV19 with TRBJ1-1; TRBD1 might be the D (5 bases). The germline V gene encodes CDR1 LNHDA and CDR2 SQIVND (reference sequence). This CDR3 is built from 15 residues. Trimming stripped 3 bases from V and 1 base from J, with 12 bases between. The CDR3 protein is CASSIPLGANTEAFF. The CDR3 bases are TGTGCCAGTAGTATTCCCCTAGGGGCGAACACTGAAGCTTTCTTT.

This clonotype occurred many times. The CDR3 spells CASSFGTGYYEQYF. The CDR3 DNA is TGTGCCAGCAGTTTCGGGACAGGGTACTACGAGCAGTACTTC. The chain couples TRBV27 to TRBJ2-7, with TRBD1 matching over 9 bases. The CDR3 length is 14 residues. Germline V gene data show CDR1 as MNHEY and CDR2 as SMNVEV (reference sequence). V dropped 3 bases and J dropped 3; count of bases not matched to a gene: 3.

This clonotype occurred many times. The chain employs TRBV7-2 and TRBJ2-7, with 13 positions matching TRBD2. CDR1 is SGHTA and CDR2 is FQGNSA in the germline V gene. Trimming took 5 bases from V and 2 from J; bases not matched to a gene: 3. This CDR3 is 15 amino acids long. Here the CDR3 DNA reads TGTGCCAGCAGCGCAACTAGCGGGAGGGCCTACGAGCAGTACTTC. Its translation: CASSATSGRAYEQYF.

On this clonotype: One end of the junction varies from germline; a read error may be responsible. The rearrangement links TRBV10-3 to TRBJ2-3; tentative D call: TRBD1 (5 bases). This CDR3 comprises 13 residues. Looked up from germline, CDR1 is ENHRY and CDR2 is SYGVKD. The chain's CDR3 is CAIQGSHTDTRYF. For the CDR3, the DNA is TGTGCCATTCAGGGTTCCCACACAGATACGCGGTATTTT.

J is TRBJ1-1 and V is TRBV29-1, with D perhaps matching TRBD1 (5 bases). The CDR3 loop spans 14 amino acids. The germline V gene encodes CDR1 SQVTM and CDR2 ANQGSEA. The V end lost 0 bases, the J end lost 2 bases, and 10 bases lay between the germline ends. CDR3 bases: TGCAGCGTTGAAGATTGGCAGGGAAACACTGAAGCTTTCTTT. Its protein product is CSVEDWQGNTEAFF.

The chain carries TRBV9 and TRBJ2-1; 10 bases agree with TRBD2. Germline V CDR1 and CDR2: SGDLS, YYNGEE. V dropped 3 bases and J dropped 2; count of bases not matched to a gene: 5. This CDR3 is 16 amino acids long. The CDR3 DNA reads TGTGCCAGCAGCGCTAGCGGGAGTCGGGCCTACAATGAGCAGTTCTTC. Translation: CASSASGSRAYNEQFF.

The table lists this clonotype with many counts. The DNA for the CDR3 is TGTGCCAGCAGCGGACGGGTTTGGGGGGAGAACACTGAAGCTTTCTTT. Amino acids: CASSGRVWGENTEAFF. This chain uses TRBV7-2 with TRBJ1-1; weak D call: TRBD1 (5 bases). V shed 5 bases and J shed 1 base, with 17 bases lying between them. The CDR3 runs to 16 residues. Germline CDR1 SGHTA, CDR2 FQGNSA.

In nucleotides, the CDR3 is TGTGCCATCAGTGAAAGGGGTAGCAATCAGCCCCAGCATTTT. Residues: CAISERGSNQPQHF. The chain employs TRBV10-3 and TRBJ1-5; maybe TRBD1 (5 bases). Germline CDR1 and CDR2: ENHRY and SYGVKD. V lost 3 bases, J lost 0 bases, and 6 bases lay in between. CDR3 length equals 14 residues.

The V gene is TRBV11-3, the J gene TRBJ2-5, with 8 bases identical to TRBD1. The CDR3 length is 16 residues. In germline, CDR1 is SGHNT, CDR2 YENEEA. V lost 5 bases and J lost 5; bases outside the gene matches: 13. This CDR3 is CASSTQTGVGAETQYF. In nucleotides, the CDR3 is TGTGCCAGCAGCACCCAGACAGGGGTTGGGGCCGAGACCCAGTACTTC.

This chain connects TRBV15 to TRBJ1-2, with D perhaps matching TRBD1 (5 bases). Trimming shortened V by 1 base and J by 8 bases, and 17 bases separated the two germline ends. Germline V gene lookup returns CDR1 LNHNV and CDR2 YYDKDF (reference sequence). The length of the CDR3 is 15 residues. DNA of the CDR3: TGTGCCACCAGCAGAGGCCCAGGGTTAGGGTACGGCTACACCTTC. This encodes CATSRGPGLGYGYTF.

V and J are TRBV5-1 and TRBJ1-1; D might be TRBD1 (5 bases). The CDR3 sequence is 18 residues long. Trimming left V 0 bases short and J 7 bases short, with 25 bases between. Germline-derived CDR1 and CDR2 are SGHRS and YFSETQ. Here the CDR3 DNA reads TGCGCCAGCAGCTTGGTTGTGACTAGCGGGAGGGGTTACAATGAAGCTTTCTTT. The encoded protein is CASSLVVTSGRGYNEAFF.